The 28 T cell receptor beta chains below come from one sample, sequenced in a study of blood T cell repertoires in COVID-19. Using immunoSEQ multiplex PCR, the repertoire was profiled, and TCRdb retains in-frame clones only, with some absent. Among about 120,000 clones listed, approximately 90% were seen once. Input material: peripheral blood. These receptors were collected from a man aged 70-80 years with active or convalescent COVID-19.

This chain uses TRBV5-1 with TRBJ2-1, with 9 bases that match TRBD2. Germline trimming cut 2 bases from V and 2 bases from J; bases unmatched to any gene: 2. This CDR3 contains 15 residues. From germline, CDR1 is SGHRS and CDR2 YFSETQ. CDR3 coding DNA: TGCGCCAGCAGCTTTAGCGGGAGCCCCTACAATGAGCAGTTCTTC. Translated: CASSFSGSPYNEQFF.

Concerning this clone itself: Other DNA sequences in the same sample also yield this CDR3. The genes are TRBV20-1 and TRBJ2-1; maybe TRBD1 (6 bases). The length of the CDR3 is 11 residues. Trimming left V 6 bases short and J 7 bases short, with 10 bases between. CDR1 and CDR2 (germline): DFQATT, SNEGSKA (reference sequence). The CDR3 coding sequence is TGCAGTGCACCGAGGGGGAATGAGCAGTTCTTC. It is translated as CSAPRGNEQFF.

The J gene is TRBJ1-3, the V gene TRBV6-5; unclear D gene. This CDR3 comprises 14 residues. The V end lost 2 bases, the J end lost 4 bases, and 9 bases lay between the germline ends. Germline assignment: CDR1 MNHEY and CDR2 SVGAGI. The chain's CDR3 is CASSYRTNGNTIYF. CDR3 sequence (DNA): TGTGCCAGCAGTTACAGGACTAACGGAAACACCATATATTTT.

V gene TRBV19 combines with J gene TRBJ1-5; D gene uncertain. Deletions cut 4 bases from V and 3 bases from J, with 16 bases between. CDR1 LNHDA and CDR2 SQIVND come from the germline V gene (reference sequence). The CDR3 has 16 amino acids. CDR3 coding DNA: TGTGCCAGTAGTACCCAGGCACCCGGCCCCAATCAGCCCCAGCATTTT. It codes for CASSTQAPGPNQPQHF.

The chain employs TRBV18 and TRBJ2-7; perhaps TRBD1 as D (5 bases). V shed 8 bases and J shed 5 bases, with 19 bases lying between them. CDR3 length: 14 amino acids. Looked up from germline, CDR1 is KGHSH and CDR2 is LQKENI. The CDR3 DNA is TGTGCCAGCCGCCGTTTGCAGGGAATGGACGAGCAGTACTTC. It specifies CASRRLQGMDEQYF.

The chain employs TRBV28 and TRBJ2-7, with 7 nucleotides matching TRBD1. Germline V CDR1 and CDR2: MDHEN, SYDVKM. The ends lost 6 bases at V and 3 bases at J; junction bases unmatched: 8. The CDR3 consists of 14 residues. The CDR3 protein is CASRPGQWVYEQYF. In nucleotides, the CDR3 is TGTGCCAGCAGACCGGGACAGTGGGTCTACGAGCAGTACTTC.

The chain is built from TRBV19 and TRBJ2-7, with 7 bases lining up with TRBD1. There are 14 residues in the CDR3. Germline trimming cut 5 bases from V and 3 bases from J; bases unmatched to any gene: 7. Germline CDR1 LNHDA, CDR2 SQIVND (reference sequence). CDR3 nucleotides: TGTGCCAGTAGTTTTTACCGGGACAGCTACGAGCAGTACTTC. It codes for CASSFYRDSYEQYF.

The V call is TRBV7-8, the J call TRBJ2-7; tentative D call: TRBD1 (7 bases). V lost 2 bases and J lost 3, with 14 bases in between. There are 15 residues in the CDR3. Germline lookup yields CDR1 SGHVS and CDR2 FQNEAQ. CDR3 amino acids: CASSLRAGGFYEQYF. CDR3 DNA sequence: TGTGCCAGCAGCTTAAGGGCAGGGGGGTTCTACGAGCAGTACTTC.

This chain uses TRBV18 with TRBJ2-3; no clear D. V was shortened by 0 bases and J by 0 bases, with 7 bases between the two germline ends. Germline lookup yields CDR1 KGHSH and CDR2 LQKENI. The CDR3 is made up of 15 amino acids. CDR3: CASSPPSLSTDTQYF. The CDR3 nucleotides read TGTGCCAGCTCACCACCTAGTTTAAGCACAGATACGCAGTATTTT.

CDR3 sequence (DNA): TGCGCCAGCAGCCAAGTACAGGGAGCAGAGACCCAGTACTTC. It codes for CASSQVQGAETQYF. V usage is TRBV4-1 and J usage is TRBJ2-5, with a tentative D call TRBD1 (6 bases). V dropped 1 base and J dropped 4 bases, with 10 bases sitting between them. The germline CDR1 and CDR2 sequences are MGHRA and YSYEKL. This CDR3 is 14 amino acids long.

The chain couples TRBV6-2 or TRBV6-3 to TRBJ2-1; 7 nucleotides line up with TRBD1. The CDR3 has 15 amino acids. Trimming took 4 bases from V and 7 from J; bases not matched to a gene: 10. From germline, CDR1 is MNHEY and CDR2 SVGEGT. CDR3 residues: CASSSWGTVTNEQFF. The CDR3 nucleotides are TGTGCCAGCAGTTCTTGGGGGACAGTCACTAATGAGCAGTTCTTC.

This chain uses TRBV27 with TRBJ2-7; 9 bases match TRBD2. The CDR3 covers 14 residues. Germline V gene data show CDR1 as MNHEY and CDR2 as SMNVEV (reference sequence). J was trimmed by 7 bases and V by 2 bases; bases with no gene match: 6. In nucleotides, the CDR3 is TGTGCCAGCAGTTTAGCAGCGGGAGGACGGGAGCAGTACTTC. Translation gives CASSLAAGGREQYF.

The chain recombines TRBV5-1 with TRBJ2-7, with TRBD2 identical over 11 bases. Germline trimming cut 6 bases from V and 1 base from J; bases unmatched to any gene: 6. The germline V gene has CDR1 SGHRS and CDR2 YFSETQ. This CDR3 has 15 residues. CDR3 DNA: TGCGCCAGCAAACCTCGGACTAGCGGGTCCTACGAGCAGTACTTC. It yields the protein CASKPRTSGSYEQYF.

V and J are TRBV7-9 and TRBJ2-1; the match to TRBD1 covers 9 bases. From germline, CDR1 is SEHNR and CDR2 FQNEAQ (reference sequence). The CDR3 is 15 residues long. The V gene end was trimmed by 3 bases and the J gene end by 8 bases; junction bases not matched to a gene: 8. The CDR3 loop is CASSLGQGMKDEQFF. The CDR3 DNA follows: TGTGCCAGCAGCTTGGGACAGGGTATGAAGGATGAGCAGTTCTTC.

This sequence joins TRBV20-1 and TRBJ2-7, with D unclear. Germline V gene lookup returns CDR1 DFQATT and CDR2 SNEGSKA (reference sequence). Trimming cost V 2 bases and J 4 bases, with 6 bases left between them. This CDR3 region has 11 residues. As DNA, the CDR3 is TGCAGTGCTAGACCCAAATACGAGCAGTACTTC. It yields the protein CSARPKYEQYF.

The chain uses TRBV18 and TRBJ2-7; TRBD1 matches 10 bases. The CDR3 covers 14 residues. V lost 6 bases, J lost 7 bases, and 9 bases stayed unmatched. Germline CDR1 and CDR2: KGHSH and LQKENI. Here the CDR3 reads CASSGQGGLGEQYF. In nucleotides, the CDR3 is TGTGCCAGCTCCGGACAGGGGGGACTAGGGGAGCAGTACTTC.

This chain links TRBV10-3 with TRBJ1-5; TRBD1 is a possible D gene (6 bases). V gave up 0 bases and J gave up 3 bases, with 12 bases separating them. Germline lookup yields CDR1 ENHRY and CDR2 SYGVKD. This CDR3 has 16 residues. The CDR3 region is CAISESGGAANQPQHF. In DNA form, the CDR3 reads TGTGCCATCAGTGAGTCGGGGGGGGCCGCCAATCAGCCCCAGCATTTT.

In its sample, this clone was seen once. This CDR3 reads CASSNLAGVENEQFF. The CDR3 nucleotides are TGTGCCAGCAGCAACCTAGCGGGAGTTGAAAATGAGCAGTTCTTC. V and J are TRBV27 and TRBJ2-1, with 10 bases lining up with TRBD2. The CDR3 runs to 15 residues. Losses at the gene ends were 6 bases for V and 7 bases for J; bases not matched to a gene: 9. Germline V lookup: CDR1 MNHEY, CDR2 SMNVEV (reference sequence).

The chain is built from TRBV6-6 and TRBJ1-4; 10 bases match TRBD1. The length of the CDR3 is 15 residues. J gave up 4 bases and V 5 bases, and 4 bases lay outside the gene matches. Germline-derived CDR1 and CDR2 are MNHNY and SVGAGI (reference sequence). CDR3 amino acids: CASSPGQGGNEKLFF. The CDR3 coding sequence is TGTGCCAGCAGTCCAGGACAGGGGGGTAATGAAAAACTGTTTTTT.

The genes are TRBV2 and TRBJ2-2; 8 bases match TRBD2. CDR3 size: 15 residues. V lost 3 bases and J lost 6; bases outside the gene matches: 6. Germline V gives CDR1 SNHLY, CDR2 FYNNEI. In DNA, the CDR3 is TGTGCCAGCAGTGAGCGGACTAGCTATGCCGGGGAGCTGTTTTTT. Amino acids: CASSERTSYAGELFF.

This chain connects TRBV6-6 to TRBJ2-2; a weak D match, TRBD2 (5 bases). Trimming stripped 2 bases from V and 6 bases from J, with 10 bases between. From germline, CDR1 is MNHNY and CDR2 SVGAGI (reference sequence). This CDR3 is built from 14 residues. For the CDR3, the DNA is TGTGCCAGCAGTTACGGCGTGGAGGCCGGGGAGCTGTTTTTT. Translation gives CASSYGVEAGELFF.

The chain couples TRBV6-2 or TRBV6-3 to TRBJ2-7; 8 bases fit TRBD2. Germline V gene sequence: CDR1 MNHEY, CDR2 SVGEGT. The ends lost 8 bases at V and 3 bases at J; junction bases unmatched: 9. The CDR3 runs 14 residues. The CDR3 reads CASRQPAGVYEQYF. In nucleotides, the CDR3 is TGTGCCAGCCGCCAGCCAGCGGGAGTCTACGAGCAGTACTTC.

The V call is TRBV6-5, the J call TRBJ1-1; TRBD1 might be the D (6 bases). Trimming pared 5 bases from V and 1 base from J, leaving 11 bases between. Germline V gene sequence: CDR1 MNHEY, CDR2 SVGAGI. The CDR3 is 14 residues long. This CDR3 reads CASSHQQGNTEAFF. In nucleotides, the CDR3 is TGTGCCAGCAGTCACCAACAGGGGAACACTGAAGCTTTCTTT.

V is TRBV2 and J is TRBJ2-5, with D perhaps matching TRBD1 (5 bases). V was shortened by 4 bases and J by 5 bases, with 17 bases between the two germline ends. The CDR3 is 15 residues long. In germline, CDR1 is SNHLY, CDR2 FYNNEI. The CDR3 reads CASSAAFQGSETQYF. The CDR3 region has the DNA TGTGCCAGCAGTGCCGCCTTCCAGGGATCGGAGACCCAGTACTTC.

The V call is TRBV9, the J call TRBJ2-6; 7 nucleotides align to TRBD2. Per the germline V gene, CDR1 is SGDLS and CDR2 is YYNGEE. After removal of 2 bases from V and 0 bases from J, the junction contained 2 bases not matched to a gene. The CDR3 length is 16 residues. The CDR3 DNA reads as TGTGCCAGCAGCGTGGGAGGGCTCTCTGGGGCCAACGTCCTGACTTTC. Amino acid sequence: CASSVGGLSGANVLTF.

The chain has TRBV15 and TRBJ2-1; D is uncertain. With 3 bases removed from V and 6 bases from J, the gap between germline ends came to 12 bases. The CDR3 has 14 residues. CDR1 and CDR2 (germline): LNHNV, YYDKDF (reference sequence). This chain's CDR3 is CATSRSQRGNEQFF. CDR3 nucleotides: TGTGCCACCAGCAGGTCCCAGCGAGGCAATGAGCAGTTCTTC. The variable domain in full, with the rest retrieved from reference TRBV15 and TRBJ2-1, is DAMVIQNPRYQVTQFGKPVTLSCSQTLNHNVMYWYQQKSSQAPKLLFHYYDKDFNNEADTPDNFQSRRPNTSFCFLDIRSPGLGDTAMYLCATSRSQRGNEQFFGPGTRLTVL.

V gene TRBV7-9 combines with J gene TRBJ2-7; D is possibly TRBD1 (5 bases). V was cut by 8 bases and J by 7 bases, with 15 bases left in between. Looked up from germline, CDR1 is SEHNR and CDR2 is FQNEAQ (reference sequence). The length of the CDR3 is 12 residues. CDR3 sequence (DNA): TGTGCCAGCGACGGGCAGGGCCCGGAGCAGTACTTC. It translates to CASDGQGPEQYF.

The chain couples TRBV5-1 to TRBJ1-4; possible D gene TRBD1, 5 bases. The ends were cut back, 4 bases at V and 7 bases at J, with 17 bases in the middle. Germline V lookup: CDR1 SGHRS, CDR2 YFSETQ. The CDR3 sequence is 15 residues long. The CDR3 sequence: CASSPSGGRGEKLFF. The DNA of the CDR3 is TGCGCCAGCAGCCCCTCGGGGGGGAGGGGTGAAAAACTGTTTTTT.